This paragraph covers one T cell receptor beta chain sequence. Its specificity is unknown. This same CDR3 is encoded by further DNA sequences in the sample. This CDR3 contains 14 residues. Per germline, CDR1 SGDLS and CDR2 YYNGEE. The germline V and J ends were trimmed by 0 bases and 0 bases, with 4 bases remaining between them. The data were produced by immunoSEQ multiplex PCR, yet TCRdb's version contains in-frame clones alone and is incomplete. The sample has roughly 350,000 clones, about 89% seen once; the top ten hold around 5%. These data belong to a study of Ad26.COV2.S vaccination and SARS-CoV-2 variants. Study-level background: The vaccine Ad26.COV2.S was put into the muscle once, or twice with 56 days between.

Study conclusions and caveats: CD8+ and CD4+ T cells specific for spike reportedly responded with substantial breadth after vaccination. It was vaccine recipients, not placebo recipients, who had the higher spike-specific TCR breadth.

Stated treatment: around 19 received Ad26.COV2.S at low or high dose, single or two shots; about 5 received placebo; per-sample allocation not given. Vaccine and placebo recipients were sampled on day 63 after the first injection. The rearrangement joins TRBV9 to TRBJ1-3; D gene unclear. The TCR originated in a person aged 18-60 years who received the Ad26.COV2.S COVID-19 vaccine or a placebo. Here the sequenced sample was peripheral blood, taken in a trial of Ad26.COV2.S vaccine versus placebo. CDR3 nucleotide sequence: TGTGCCAGCAGCGTAGCAGACTCTGGAAACACCATATATTTT. Its protein is CASSVADSGNTIYF.